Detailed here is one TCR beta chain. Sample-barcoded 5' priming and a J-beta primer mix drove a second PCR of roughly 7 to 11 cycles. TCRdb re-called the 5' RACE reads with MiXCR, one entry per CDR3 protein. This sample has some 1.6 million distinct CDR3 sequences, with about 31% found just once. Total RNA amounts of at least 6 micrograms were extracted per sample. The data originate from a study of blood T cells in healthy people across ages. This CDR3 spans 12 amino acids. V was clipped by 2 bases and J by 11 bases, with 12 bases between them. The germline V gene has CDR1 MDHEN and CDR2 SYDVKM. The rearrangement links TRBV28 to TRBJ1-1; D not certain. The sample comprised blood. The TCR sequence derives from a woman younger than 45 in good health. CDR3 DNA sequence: TGTGCCAGCAGTTTACGGGGATATCATGCTTTCTTT. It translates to CASSLRGYHAFF. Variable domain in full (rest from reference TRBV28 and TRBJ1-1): DVKVTQSSRYLVKRTGEKVFLECVQDMDHENMFWYRQDPGLGLRLIYFSYDVKMKEKGDIPEGYSVSREKKERFSLILESASTNQTSMYLCASSLRGYHAFFGQGTRLTVV.